This T cell receptor beta chain was sequenced during a study of identical twins (dated by TCRdb to about 2016). At the level of the whole study: To test whether fetal clonotypes persist, this study deep-sequenced TCR alpha and beta repertoires from monozygotic twins, from unrelated adults of various ages, and from cord blood. To rule out contamination, the twin experiments were replicated at different times with different library preparation protocols.

Library construction relied on 5' RACE. The data were produced on an Illumina HiSeq 2000. A universal primer binding site was introduced by template switching, and a unique molecular identifier was present in the final cDNA, enabling accurate counting of TCR cDNA molecules. First-strand cDNA for TCR alpha and beta chains was synthesized from specific primers in the conserved constant-segment region. To control for contamination, every cDNA library was double barcoded, receiving both a SMART-Mk sample barcode and Illumina barcodes. TruSeq adapter sequences and Illumina sample barcodes were added in two successive PCR steps. The Illumina HiSeq platform was used with custom primers to sequence TCR alpha and beta cDNA libraries. Concerning the study's data processing: MiGEC processed the raw reads to extract unique molecular identifiers, while MiXCR was used to determine the CDR3 positions. For each individual, recombination models were inferred using an EM algorithm with the repgenHMM and IGoR tools. Shared clonotypes were analyzed with the tcR package in R, and sharing was normalized by the product of cloneset sizes. To study raw recombination without the effects of thymic and clonal selection, out-of-frame nonproductive sequences were analyzed. The public reads were quality trimmed at Q25 with fastp and then assembled into clones with MiXCR by TCRdb, keeping productive beta chains. Rows with one shared CDR3 protein collapse into an entry with the most common genes and DNA. These V and J calls derive from TCRdb rather than the authors' analysis. This sample holds 1.5 million to 2 million distinct CDR3 sequences; less than 40% were observed only once. Clones ranked in the top ten supply about 0.25% of the sample.

Every donor was a healthy Caucasian. In this sample, this clonotype turned up a few times. Which antigen it targets is not known. Base qualities are not provided; no much larger clone lies one nucleotide away. The germline ends are 12 bases apart after V is trimmed by 1 base and J by 2 bases. CDR1 and CDR2 are read off the germline V gene (reference sequence) as DFQATT and SNEGSKA. From the cysteine up to the phenylalanine, the CDR3 has a length of 14 residues. Left in the record is the CDR3 DNA by itself, 42 bases read in frame from the first base. General conclusions and limits of the study: In beta out-of-frame sequences, excess twin sharing was weaker, because having fewer shared sequences lowered the signal-to-noise ratio. Compared with coincidental sharing between unrelated individuals, out-of-frame TCR alpha sequences shared between twins showed an excess of sequences with low generation probability. Invariant T cells such as MAIT and iNKT could partly confound zero-insertion analyses, although diverse VJ usage argued against such confounding for most clonotypes. Because the same donors could not be followed over many years, the conclusions relied on cross-sectional statistical analysis. Recombination models systematically underestimated out-of-frame TCR alpha sharing in monozygotic twins but agreed with sharing between unrelated individuals. Fewer insertions were carried by abundant cord blood beta clonotypes, a similar but weaker trend appeared in young adult naive repertoires, and no such trend appeared in memory repertoires.

This chain joins TRBV20-1 to TRBJ2-7; no D segment can be confidently identified. Specimen: cord blood. The receptor was isolated from a newborn girl in good health. The nucleotide sequence is given as TGCAGTGCTAGAGGCCCCAGGCACGCCTACGAGCAGTACTTC. Protein translation: CSARGPRHAYEQYF.